The clone carrying this TCR beta chain showed up just a few times. The antigen remains undetermined. Its ends do not fully match the called genes, so a read error is possible. Time point noted: persistent/refractory GD, antithyroid drugs over 5 years with positive TRAb. RNA extracted from PBMCs served as the sequencing template. It was an endocrinology department in Xi'an, China, that provided the patients. Investigators prepared the TCR beta libraries by applying iRepertoire HTBI primers and Arm-PCR of CDR3 regions. TCRdb fed the multiplex PCR reads into MiXCR, producing one record per CDR3 protein. This table has a few hundred thousand distinct CDR3 sequences, roughly 21% appearing once. This record comes from a study of regulatory T cells in long-lasting Graves disease. Study-level results: Patients with persistent disease shared 2,741 public clonotypes, outpacing the approximately 920 shared by new patients.

The sequence came from a female donor with Graves disease. The sample was peripheral blood mononuclear cells (PBMCs), taken when the disease was refractory, from a patient treated with antithyroid drugs.

CDR3 sequence reads: CASSQDKWPGGGSYEQYF. The CDR3 DNA is TGCGCCAGCAGCCAGGACAAGTGGCCGGGGGGCGGCTCCTACGAGCAGTACTTC. This sequence joins TRBV7-2 and TRBJ2-7; possibly TRBD2 for D (7 bases). The CDR3 runs 18 residues. Germline V lookup: CDR1 SGHTA, CDR2 FQGNSA.